Listed below are T cell receptor beta chains from one sample, sequenced in a study of blood T cells in healthy people across ages. One entry per CDR3 protein results from TCRdb running MiXCR on the 5' RACE reads. The data contain some 640,000 distinct CDR3 sequences, roughly 50% of them seen just once; the ten biggest clones take up roughly 31%. Sequences were obtained from blood. These receptors were obtained from a woman aged 55-69 years in good health. The CDR3 runs from the conserved cysteine through the conserved F or W. A D gene is named only where the DNA matches it firmly. Rows may omit the clone size; those that give it use once, few, many or a size class.

TRBJ2-7 . TRBV2 . CASRRTMGSYEQYF TGTGCCAGCAGGCGGACAATGGGATCCTACGAGCAGTACTTC
TRBJ2-1 . TRBV20-1 . CSARGTAYNEQFF TGCAGTGCTAGAGGGACAGCTTACAATGAGCAGTTCTTC
TRBJ2-7 few TRBV15 TRBD1 CATSRADRVYEQYF TGTGCCACCAGCAGAGCTGACAGGGTTTACGAGCAGTACTTC
TRBJ2-2 once TRBV4-3 . CASSQDPASPNTGELFF TGCGCCAGCAGCCAAGATCCGGCCAGCCCGAACACCGGGGAGCTGTTTTTT
TRBJ2-7 . TRBV7-9 . CASSLAKNYEQYF TGTGCCAGCAGCTTAGCGAAGAACTACGAGCAGTACTTC
TRBJ1-1 . TRBV20-1 . CSAMGPRPMNTEAFF TGTAGTGCTATGGGCCCCCGGCCTATGAACACTGAAGCTTTCTTT
TRBJ2-1 . TRBV12-3/TRBV12-4 . CASSPRIGYNEQFF TGTGCCAGCAGCCCGAGGATAGGTTACAATGAGCAGTTCTTC
TRBJ2-7 . TRBV9 TRBD1 CASSTGTDFYEQYF TGTGCCAGCAGTACCGGGACAGATTTCTACGAGCAGTACTTC
TRBJ2-1 few TRBV15 TRBD2 CATSGLAGTYNEQFF TGTGCCACCAGCGGGCTAGCGGGTACCTACAATGAGCAGTTCTTC
TRBJ2-3 many TRBV15 . CATSRDRGNTDTQYF TGTGCCACCAGCAGAGATAGAGGGAATACAGATACGCAGTATTTT
TRBJ2-7 . TRBV6-5 TRBD1 CAGRGTGYSYEQYF TGTGCCGGCAGGGGGACAGGGTACTCCTACGAGCAGTACTTC
TRBJ1-4 few TRBV20-1 . CSARDAGGNEKLFF TGCAGTGCTCGAGACGCAGGCGGGAATGAAAAACTGTTTTTT
TRBJ2-5 once TRBV29-1 . CSVEGGQTSYNEQYF TGCAGCGTTGAGGGCGGACAGACCTCTTACAATGAGCAGTACTTC
TRBJ2-3 few TRBV6-2/TRBV6-3 TRBD2 CASSYGQTSVADTQYF TGTGCCAGCAGTTACGGGCAGACTAGCGTCGCAGATACGCAGTATTTT
TRBJ1-5 . TRBV3-1 . CASSRRPFAPSQGSNQPQHF TGTGCCAGCAGCCGCAGACCCTTTGCCCCATCTCAGGGAAGCAATCAGCCCCAGCATTTT
TRBJ2-7 . TRBV18 TRBD1 CASSPGGTGLGYEQYF TGTGCCAGCTCACCAGGCGGGACAGGGTTGGGCTACGAGCAGTACTTC
TRBJ2-7 many TRBV25-1 . CASSSRDGSSYEQYF TGTGCCAGCAGTTCCCGGGACGGAAGCTCCTACGAGCAGTACTTC
TRBJ2-1 . TRBV20-1 TRBD2 CSARGYPERLAHLENEQFF TGCAGTGCTAGAGGTTACCCGGAAAGACTAGCCCACTTGGAGAATGAGCAGTTCTTC
TRBJ2-3 . TRBV6-6 TRBD1 CASRPKQGTDTDTQYF TGTGCCAGCAGGCCTAAACAGGGGACGGACACAGATACGCAGTATTTT
TRBJ1-2 . TRBV5-1 TRBD1 CASSFGQGARYTF TGCGCCAGCAGCTTTGGGCAGGGGGCTCGCTACACCTTC
TRBJ2-7 . TRBV6-5 . CAGSYTGESYEQYF TGTGCCGGCAGTTACACCGGCGAATCCTACGAGCAGTACTTC
TRBJ2-5 . TRBV24-1 . CATRGEQETQYF TGTGCCACCAGGGGAGAGCAAGAGACCCAGTACTTC
TRBJ2-7 . TRBV28 . CASNPPGTGLYEQYF TGTGCCAGCAATCCCCCCGGAACAGGGCTCTACGAGCAGTACTTC
TRBJ2-1 . TRBV6-5 . CASSYAREQFF TGTGCCAGCAGTTACGCCCGTGAGCAGTTCTTC
TRBJ2-1 few TRBV20-1 TRBD2 CSARGGGSLDNEQFF TGCAGTGCTAGAGGAGGCGGGAGTCTCGACAATGAGCAGTTCTTC
TRBJ2-3 . TRBV2 . CASSEQGGTDTQYF TGTGCCAGCAGCGAACAGGGAGGCACAGATACGCAGTATTTT
TRBJ1-2 . TRBV20-1 . CSASAGTPGGYTF TGCAGTGCTAGTGCCGGGACACCTGGAGGCTACACCTTC
TRBJ2-3 many TRBV6-5 . CASGPGSRGTDTQYF TGTGCCAGCGGACCCGGGAGCAGGGGGACAGATACGCAGTATTTT
TRBJ1-1 . TRBV20-1 . CSARVGISEAFF TGCAGTGCTAGAGTAGGGATATCTGAAGCTTTCTTT
TRBJ1-2 . TRBV10-3 TRBD1 CAINSDRAVPGYTF TGTGCCATCAACTCAGACAGGGCGGTACCTGGCTACACCTTC
TRBJ2-3 few TRBV20-1 . CSAGGSEYLGTDTQYF TGCAGTGCTGGAGGGTCCGAGTACCTAGGCACAGATACGCAGTATTTT
TRBJ2-3 once TRBV15 TRBD2 CATSFPGTSALTRYF TGTGCCACCAGCTTTCCCGGGACTAGCGCCCTCACGCGGTATTTT
TRBJ2-5 . TRBV20-1 . CSAPLAAQETQYF TGCAGTGCCCCCCTAGCAGCTCAAGAGACCCAGTACTTC
TRBJ2-5 few TRBV7-2 TRBD2 CASSDLAEETQYF TGTGCCAGCAGCGACCTAGCGGAAGAGACCCAGTACTTC
TRBJ2-7 few TRBV6-2/TRBV6-3 TRBD2 CASGDYFEYEQYF TGTGCCAGCGGGGACTATTTCGAGTACGAGCAGTACTTC
TRBJ2-1 . TRBV10-3 . CAISESVVNEQFF TGTGCCATCAGTGAGTCTGTCGTCAATGAGCAGTTCTTC
TRBJ2-1 . TRBV10-3 . CAISGDPNEQFF TGTGCCATCAGTGGTGACCCCAATGAGCAGTTCTTC
TRBJ2-3 . TRBV12-3/TRBV12-4 TRBD2 CASSPELASTDTQYF TGTGCCAGCAGCCCTGAACTAGCGAGCACAGATACGCAGTATTTT
TRBJ2-1 . TRBV20-1 TRBD2 CSVPRSSGMSRDEQFF TGCAGTGTCCCTAGGTCTAGCGGGATGTCACGGGATGAGCAGTTCTTC
TRBJ1-4 few TRBV29-1 . CSVGGPDEKLFF TGCAGCGTTGGGGGGCCAGATGAAAAACTGTTTTTT
TRBJ2-1 . TRBV29-1 . CSVSWRGLGDEQFF TGCAGCGTGAGCTGGAGAGGGCTGGGCGATGAGCAGTTCTTC
TRBJ1-1 few TRBV29-1 TRBD1 CSAGGGQGTVDTEAFF TGCAGCGCCGGGGGGGGACAGGGGACTGTGGACACTGAAGCTTTCTTT
TRBJ2-7 . TRBV4-2 . CASSQALASATYEQYF TGTGCCAGCAGCCAAGCTTTGGCTAGCGCTACCTACGAGCAGTACTTC
TRBJ2-3 few TRBV5-4 TRBD2 CASSDPPGTSGSADTQYF TGTGCCAGCAGCGACCCCCCCGGGACTAGCGGGAGTGCAGATACGCAGTATTTT
TRBJ2-3 . TRBV20-1 TRBD1 CSAHGQGFSDTQYF TGCAGTGCTCATGGACAGGGATTTTCAGATACGCAGTATTTT
TRBJ2-7 . TRBV7-8 . CASSAANYEQYF TGTGCCAGCAGCGCGGCGAACTACGAGCAGTACTTC
TRBJ2-1 many TRBV20-1 TRBD1 CSAGQGGYNEQFF TGCAGTGCTGGACAGGGGGGGTACAATGAGCAGTTCTTC
TRBJ1-4 . TRBV7-7 TRBD1 CASSPLTGSEKLFF TGTGCCAGCAGCCCACTGACAGGGTCGGAAAAACTGTTTTTT
TRBJ2-5 few TRBV20-1 . CSASRTESQETQYF TGCAGTGCTAGCCGGACAGAGTCTCAAGAGACCCAGTACTTC
TRBJ2-1 . TRBV7-2 . CASSSGLSRYNEQFF TGTGCCAGCAGCTCGGGACTCTCAAGATACAATGAGCAGTTCTTC